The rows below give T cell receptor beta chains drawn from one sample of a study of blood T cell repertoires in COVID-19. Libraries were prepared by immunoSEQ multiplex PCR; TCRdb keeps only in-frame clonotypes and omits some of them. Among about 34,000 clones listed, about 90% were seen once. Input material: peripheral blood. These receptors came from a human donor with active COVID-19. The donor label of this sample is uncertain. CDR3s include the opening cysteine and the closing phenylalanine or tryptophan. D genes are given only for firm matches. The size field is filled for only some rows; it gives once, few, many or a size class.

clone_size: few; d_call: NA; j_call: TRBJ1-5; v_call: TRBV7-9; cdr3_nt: TGTGCCAGCAGCTCACAGGGAAATCAGCCCCAGCATTTT; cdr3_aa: CASSSQGNQPQHF
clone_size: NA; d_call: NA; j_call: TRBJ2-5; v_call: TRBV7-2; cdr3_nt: TGTGCCAGCAGCTTATCGCCGCCTGGGGGCGCAGGGAAAGAGACCCAGTACTTC; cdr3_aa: CASSLSPPGGAGKETQYF
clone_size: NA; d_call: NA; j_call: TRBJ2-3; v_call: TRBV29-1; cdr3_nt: TGCAGCGCTAGCCCTACTAGCACTGCGCAGTATTTT; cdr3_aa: CSASPTSTAQYF
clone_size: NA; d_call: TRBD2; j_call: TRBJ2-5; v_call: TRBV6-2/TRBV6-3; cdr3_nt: TGTGCCAGCAGTCCCGGGCTTCAGCGGGGGGATCAAGAGACCCAGTACTTC; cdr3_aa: CASSPGLQRGDQETQYF
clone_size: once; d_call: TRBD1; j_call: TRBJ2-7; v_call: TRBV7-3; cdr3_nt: TGTGCCAGCAGCTTAACACAGGGGTCGAATTACGAGCAGTACTTC; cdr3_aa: CASSLTQGSNYEQYF
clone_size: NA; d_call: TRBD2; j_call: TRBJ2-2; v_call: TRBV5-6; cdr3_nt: TGTGCCAGCAGCCAGCTCAGCGGGGGGCCCACCGGGGAGCTGTTTTTT; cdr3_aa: CASSQLSGGPTGELFF
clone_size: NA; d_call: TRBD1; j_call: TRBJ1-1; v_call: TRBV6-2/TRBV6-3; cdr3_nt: TGTGCCAGCAGTCGGACAGGTTCTGGCACTGAAGCTTTCTTT; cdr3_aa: CASSRTGSGTEAFF
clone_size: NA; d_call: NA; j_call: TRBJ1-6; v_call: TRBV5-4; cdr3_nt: TGTGCCAGCAATGGGGGCGAATTTAGCTCCTATAATTCACCCCTCCACTTT; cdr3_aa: CASNGGEFSSYNSPLHF
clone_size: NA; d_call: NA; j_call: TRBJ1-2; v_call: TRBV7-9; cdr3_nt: TGTGCCAGCAGCCCAGGGACATCTGGAGGCTACACCTTC; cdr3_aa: CASSPGTSGGYTF
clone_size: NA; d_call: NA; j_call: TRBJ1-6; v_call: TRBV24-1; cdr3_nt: TGTGCCACCAGCCACAGCCATTCGGGACGGGGGAATTCACCCCTCCACTTT; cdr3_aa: CATSHSHSGRGNSPLHF
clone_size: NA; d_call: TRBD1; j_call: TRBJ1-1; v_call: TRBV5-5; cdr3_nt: TGTGCCAGCAGCTTGTATGTAGGACAGGGGGTCCCTGGCACTGAAGCTTTCTTT; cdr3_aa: CASSLYVGQGVPGTEAFF
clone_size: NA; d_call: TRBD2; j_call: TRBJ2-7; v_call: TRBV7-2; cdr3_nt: TGTGCCAGCAGCGGCCGACTAGCGGGGGGGCTGATTGAGTCCTACGAGCAGTACTTC; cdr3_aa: CASSGRLAGGLIESYEQYF
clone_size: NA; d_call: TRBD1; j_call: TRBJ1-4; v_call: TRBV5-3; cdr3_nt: TGTGCCAGAAGCCCGGGACAGGTTTATGAAAAACTGTTTTTT; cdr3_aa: CARSPGQVYEKLFF
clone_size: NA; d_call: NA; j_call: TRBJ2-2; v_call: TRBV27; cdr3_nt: TGTGCCAGCAGTTTAAAGGCCTCGACAGGCACCGGGGAGCTGTTTTTT; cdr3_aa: CASSLKASTGTGELFF
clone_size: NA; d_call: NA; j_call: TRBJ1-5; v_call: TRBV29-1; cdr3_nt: TGCAGCGTAGTACAGGGTGTCAATCAGCCCCAGCATTTT; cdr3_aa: CSVVQGVNQPQHF